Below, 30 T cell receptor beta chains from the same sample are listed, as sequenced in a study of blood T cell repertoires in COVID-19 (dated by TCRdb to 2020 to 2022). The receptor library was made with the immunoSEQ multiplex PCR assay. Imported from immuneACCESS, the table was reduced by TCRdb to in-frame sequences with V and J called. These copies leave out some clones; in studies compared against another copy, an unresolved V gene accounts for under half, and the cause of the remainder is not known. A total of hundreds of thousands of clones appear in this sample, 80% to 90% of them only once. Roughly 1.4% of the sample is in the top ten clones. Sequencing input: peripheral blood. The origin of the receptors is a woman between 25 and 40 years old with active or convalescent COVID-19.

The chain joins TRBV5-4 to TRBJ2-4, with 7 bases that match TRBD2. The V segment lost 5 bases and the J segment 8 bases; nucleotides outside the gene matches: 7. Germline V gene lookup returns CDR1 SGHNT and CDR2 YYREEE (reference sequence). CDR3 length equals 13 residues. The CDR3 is CASSYAGADIQYF. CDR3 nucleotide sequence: TGTGCCAGCAGTTACGCGGGAGCGGACATTCAGTACTTC.

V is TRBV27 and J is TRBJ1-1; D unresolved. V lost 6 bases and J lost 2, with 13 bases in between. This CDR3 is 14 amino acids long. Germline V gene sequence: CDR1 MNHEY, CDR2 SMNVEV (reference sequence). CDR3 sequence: CASSRPSRNTEAFF. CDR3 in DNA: TGTGCCAGCAGCCGCCCTAGTCGTAACACTGAAGCTTTCTTT.

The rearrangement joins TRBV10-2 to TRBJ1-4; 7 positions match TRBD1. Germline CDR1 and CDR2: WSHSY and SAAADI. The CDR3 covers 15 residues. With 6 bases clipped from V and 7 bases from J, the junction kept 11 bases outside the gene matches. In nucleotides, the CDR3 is TGCGCCAGCAGCCGTGGGACAGTTGGGGCTGAAAAACTGTTTTTT. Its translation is CASSRGTVGAEKLFF.

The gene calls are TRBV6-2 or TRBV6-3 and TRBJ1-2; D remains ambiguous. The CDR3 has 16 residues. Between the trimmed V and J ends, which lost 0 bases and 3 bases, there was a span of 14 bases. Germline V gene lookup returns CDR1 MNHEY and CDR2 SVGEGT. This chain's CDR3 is CASSYSPGTFDYGYTF. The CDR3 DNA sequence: TGTGCCAGCAGTTACTCGCCAGGAACCTTTGACTATGGCTACACCTTC.

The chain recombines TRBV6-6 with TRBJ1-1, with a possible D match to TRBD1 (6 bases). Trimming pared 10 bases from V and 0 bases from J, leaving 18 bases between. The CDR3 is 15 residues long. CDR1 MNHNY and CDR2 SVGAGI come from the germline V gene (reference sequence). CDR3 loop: CATSNLDRVNTEAFF. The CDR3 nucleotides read TGTGCCACCTCGAATTTGGACAGAGTGAACACTGAAGCTTTCTTT.

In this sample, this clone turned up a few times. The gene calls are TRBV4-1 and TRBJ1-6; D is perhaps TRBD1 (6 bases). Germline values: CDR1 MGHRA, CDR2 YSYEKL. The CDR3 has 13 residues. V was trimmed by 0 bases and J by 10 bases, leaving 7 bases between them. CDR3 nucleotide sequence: TGCGCCAGCAGCCAAGATCAGGGGTCACCCCTCCACTTT. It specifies CASSQDQGSPLHF.

The CDR3 sequence: CASSDLAGGQETQYF. In DNA, the CDR3 is TGTGCCAGCAGTGATTTGGCGGGGGGGCAAGAGACCCAGTACTTC. The V gene is TRBV2, the J gene TRBJ2-5, with 9 bases matching TRBD2. CDR3 length: 15 residues. V lost 3 bases, J lost 2 bases, and 4 bases stayed unmatched. Germline V gene lookup returns CDR1 SNHLY and CDR2 FYNNEI.

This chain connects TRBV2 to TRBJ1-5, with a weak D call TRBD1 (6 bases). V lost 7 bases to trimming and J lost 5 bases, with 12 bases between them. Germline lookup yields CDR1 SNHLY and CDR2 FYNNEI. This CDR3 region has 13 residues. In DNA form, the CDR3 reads TGTGCCAGCACAGTCAAGGGGGATCAGCCCCAGCATTTT. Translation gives CASTVKGDQPQHF. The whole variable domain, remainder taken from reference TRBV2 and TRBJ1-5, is EPEVTQTPSHQVTQMGQEVILRCVPISNHLYFYWYRQILGQKVEFLVSFYNNEISEKSEIFDDQFSVERPDGSNFTLKIRSTKLEDSAMYFCASTVKGDQPQHFGDGTRLSIL.

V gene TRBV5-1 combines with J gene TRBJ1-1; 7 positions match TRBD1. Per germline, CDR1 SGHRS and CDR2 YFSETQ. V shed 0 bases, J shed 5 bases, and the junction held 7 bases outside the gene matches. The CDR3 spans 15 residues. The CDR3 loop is CASSLGQGGWTEAFF. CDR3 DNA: TGCGCCAGCAGCTTGGGCCAGGGGGGTTGGACTGAAGCTTTCTTT.

CDR3 in DNA: TGCAGCGCCCTAGCGGAGAAGAACTACGAGCAGTACTTC. It encodes CSALAEKNYEQYF. The chain joins TRBV29-1 to TRBJ2-7, with TRBD2 matching over 7 bases. The CDR3 covers 13 residues. V trimming: 7 bases; J trimming: 3 bases; junction bases outside the gene matches: 9. CDR1 and CDR2 from the germline V gene are SQVTM and ANQGSEA.

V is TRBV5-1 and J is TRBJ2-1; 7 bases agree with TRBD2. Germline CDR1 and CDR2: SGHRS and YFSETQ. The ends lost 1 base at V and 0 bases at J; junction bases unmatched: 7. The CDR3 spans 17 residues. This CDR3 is CASSLMVSGTSYNEQFF. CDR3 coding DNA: TGCGCCAGCAGCTTGATGGTAAGCGGGACCTCCTACAATGAGCAGTTCTTC. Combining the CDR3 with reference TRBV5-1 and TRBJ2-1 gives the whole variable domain KAGVTQTPRYLIKTRGQQVTLSCSPISGHRSVSWYQQTPGQGLQFLFEYFSETQRNKGNFPGRFSGRQFSNSRSEMNVSTLELGDSALYLCASSLMVSGTSYNEQFFGPGTRLTVL.

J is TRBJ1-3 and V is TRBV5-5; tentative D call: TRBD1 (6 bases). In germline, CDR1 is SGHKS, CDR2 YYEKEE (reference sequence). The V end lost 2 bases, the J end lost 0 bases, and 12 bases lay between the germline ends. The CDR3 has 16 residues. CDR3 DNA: TGTGCCAGCAGCTTTCAACAGGGACACTCTGGAAACACCATATATTTT. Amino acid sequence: CASSFQQGHSGNTIYF.

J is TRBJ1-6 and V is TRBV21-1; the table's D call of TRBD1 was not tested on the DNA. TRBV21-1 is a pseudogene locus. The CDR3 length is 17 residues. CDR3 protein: CASSSRDRVWSRSPLHF. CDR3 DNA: TGTGCCAGCAGCAGCCGGGACAGGGTGTGGTCTAGGTCACCCCTCCACTTT.

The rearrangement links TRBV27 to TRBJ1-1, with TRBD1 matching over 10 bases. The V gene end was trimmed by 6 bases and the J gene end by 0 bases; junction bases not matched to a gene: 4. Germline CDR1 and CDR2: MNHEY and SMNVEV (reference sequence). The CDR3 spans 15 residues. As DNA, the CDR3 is TGTGCCAGCAGCTCCGGGACAGGGGTGAACACTGAAGCTTTCTTT. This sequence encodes CASSSGTGVNTEAFF.

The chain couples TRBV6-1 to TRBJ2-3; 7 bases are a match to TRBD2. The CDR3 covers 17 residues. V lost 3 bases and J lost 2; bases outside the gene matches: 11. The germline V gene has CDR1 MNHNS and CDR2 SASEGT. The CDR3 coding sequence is TGTGCCAGCAGTGAGTGGGAGGGGCCCCTGTTCACAGATACGCAGTATTTT. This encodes CASSEWEGPLFTDTQYF.

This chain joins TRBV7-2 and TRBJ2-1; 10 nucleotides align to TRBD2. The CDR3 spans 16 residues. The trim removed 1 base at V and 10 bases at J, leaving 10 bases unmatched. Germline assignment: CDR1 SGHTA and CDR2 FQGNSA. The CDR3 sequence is CASSLVPGLAAGEQFF. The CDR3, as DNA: TGTGCCAGCAGCTTAGTTCCAGGACTAGCGGCTGGAGAGCAGTTCTTC.

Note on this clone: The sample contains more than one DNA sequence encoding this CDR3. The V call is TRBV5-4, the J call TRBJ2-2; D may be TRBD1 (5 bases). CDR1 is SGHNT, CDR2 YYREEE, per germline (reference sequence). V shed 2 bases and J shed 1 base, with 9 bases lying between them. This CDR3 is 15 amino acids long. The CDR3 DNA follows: TGTGCCAGCAGCTTTGGGCAGGGGAACACCGGGGAGCTGTTTTTT. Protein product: CASSFGQGNTGELFF.

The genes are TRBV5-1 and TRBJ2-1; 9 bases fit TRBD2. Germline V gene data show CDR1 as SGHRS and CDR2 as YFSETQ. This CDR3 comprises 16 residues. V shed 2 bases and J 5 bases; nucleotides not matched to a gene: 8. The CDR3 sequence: CASSLPSGGRDNEQFF. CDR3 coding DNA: TGCGCCAGCAGCTTACCCAGCGGGGGGAGAGACAATGAGCAGTTCTTC.

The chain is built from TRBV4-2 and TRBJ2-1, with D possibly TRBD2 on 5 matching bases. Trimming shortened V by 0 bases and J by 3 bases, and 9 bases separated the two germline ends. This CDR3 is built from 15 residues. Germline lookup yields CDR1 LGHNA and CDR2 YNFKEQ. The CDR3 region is CASSQEADFYNEQFF. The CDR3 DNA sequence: TGTGCCAGCAGCCAAGAGGCGGACTTCTACAATGAGCAGTTCTTC.

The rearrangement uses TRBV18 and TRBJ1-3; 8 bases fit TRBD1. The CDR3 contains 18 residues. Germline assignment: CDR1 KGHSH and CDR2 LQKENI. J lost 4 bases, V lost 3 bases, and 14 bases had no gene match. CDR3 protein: CASSPTGTGRSAGNTIYF. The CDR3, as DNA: TGTGCCAGCTCACCGACCGGGACAGGACGTTCGGCCGGAAACACCATATATTTT.

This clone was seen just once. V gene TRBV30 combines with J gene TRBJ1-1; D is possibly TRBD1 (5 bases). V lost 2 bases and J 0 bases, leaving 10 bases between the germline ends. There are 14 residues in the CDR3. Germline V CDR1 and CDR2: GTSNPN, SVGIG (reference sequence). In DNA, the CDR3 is TGTGCCTGGAGTAGACAGATCATGAACACTGAAGCTTTCTTT. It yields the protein CAWSRQIMNTEAFF.

CDR3 in DNA: TGTGCCAGCAGTTTAAAAGGGGGCAACTATGGCTACACCTTC. This translates into CASSLKGGNYGYTF. The chain recombines TRBV27 with TRBJ1-2; the match to TRBD1 covers 7 bases. The V segment lost 2 bases and the J segment 2 bases; nucleotides outside the gene matches: 2. Germline loops: CDR1 MNHEY, CDR2 SMNVEV (reference sequence). The CDR3 extends over 14 amino acids.

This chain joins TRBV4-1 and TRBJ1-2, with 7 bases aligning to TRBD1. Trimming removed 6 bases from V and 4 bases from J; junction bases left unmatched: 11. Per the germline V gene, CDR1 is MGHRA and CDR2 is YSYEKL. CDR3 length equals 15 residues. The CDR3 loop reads CASSQPGQTLYGYTF. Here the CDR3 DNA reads TGCGCCAGCAGTCAACCGGGACAGACACTCTATGGCTACACCTTC.

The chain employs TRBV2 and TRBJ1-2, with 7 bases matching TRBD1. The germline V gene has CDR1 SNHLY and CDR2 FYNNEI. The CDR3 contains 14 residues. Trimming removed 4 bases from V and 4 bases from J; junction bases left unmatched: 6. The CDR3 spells CASSGRQGGYGYTF. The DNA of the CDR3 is TGTGCCAGCAGTGGCAGACAGGGAGGCTATGGCTACACCTTC. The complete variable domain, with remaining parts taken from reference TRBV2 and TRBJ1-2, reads EPEVTQTPSHQVTQMGQEVILRCVPISNHLYFYWYRQILGQKVEFLVSFYNNEISEKSEIFDDQFSVERPDGSNFTLKIRSTKLEDSAMYFCASSGRQGGYGYTFGSGTRLTVV.

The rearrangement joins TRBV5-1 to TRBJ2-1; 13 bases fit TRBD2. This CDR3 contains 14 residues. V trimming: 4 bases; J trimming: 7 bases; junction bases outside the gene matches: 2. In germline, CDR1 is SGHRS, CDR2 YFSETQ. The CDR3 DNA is TGCGCCAGCAGCAAGGGACTAGCGGGGAATGAGCAGTTCTTC. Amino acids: CASSKGLAGNEQFF.

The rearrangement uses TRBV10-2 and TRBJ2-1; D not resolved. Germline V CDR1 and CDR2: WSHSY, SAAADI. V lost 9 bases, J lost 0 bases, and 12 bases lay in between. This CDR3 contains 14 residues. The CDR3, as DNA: TGCGCCAGTACCAGCCCTAGCTCCTACAATGAGCAGTTCTTC. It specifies CASTSPSSYNEQFF.

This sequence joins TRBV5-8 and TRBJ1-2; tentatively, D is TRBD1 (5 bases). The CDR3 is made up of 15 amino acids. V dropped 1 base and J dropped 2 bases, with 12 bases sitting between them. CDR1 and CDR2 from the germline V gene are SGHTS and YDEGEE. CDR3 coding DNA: TGTGCCAGCAGCTTGCGAGGAGGGACGAACTATGGCTACACCTTC. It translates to CASSLRGGTNYGYTF.

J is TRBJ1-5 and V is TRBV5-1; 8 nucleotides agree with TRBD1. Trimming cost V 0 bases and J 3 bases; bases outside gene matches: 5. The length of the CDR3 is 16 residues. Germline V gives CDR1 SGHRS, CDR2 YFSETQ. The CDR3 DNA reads TGCGCCAGCAGCTTGGCTCCAGGGGGCACCAATCAGCCCCAGCATTTT. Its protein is CASSLAPGGTNQPQHF.

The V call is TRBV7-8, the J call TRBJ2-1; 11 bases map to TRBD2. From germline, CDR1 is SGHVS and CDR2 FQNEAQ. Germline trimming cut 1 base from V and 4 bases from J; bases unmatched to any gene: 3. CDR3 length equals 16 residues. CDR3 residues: CASSLGLAGMYNEQFF. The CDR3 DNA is TGTGCCAGCAGCTTAGGACTAGCGGGAATGTACAATGAGCAGTTCTTC.

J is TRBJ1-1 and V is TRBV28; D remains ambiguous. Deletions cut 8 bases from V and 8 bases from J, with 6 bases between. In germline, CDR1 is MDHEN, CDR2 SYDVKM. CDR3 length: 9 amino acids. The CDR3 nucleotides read TGTGCCAGCGGGAGAGAAGCTTTCTTT. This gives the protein CASGREAFF.